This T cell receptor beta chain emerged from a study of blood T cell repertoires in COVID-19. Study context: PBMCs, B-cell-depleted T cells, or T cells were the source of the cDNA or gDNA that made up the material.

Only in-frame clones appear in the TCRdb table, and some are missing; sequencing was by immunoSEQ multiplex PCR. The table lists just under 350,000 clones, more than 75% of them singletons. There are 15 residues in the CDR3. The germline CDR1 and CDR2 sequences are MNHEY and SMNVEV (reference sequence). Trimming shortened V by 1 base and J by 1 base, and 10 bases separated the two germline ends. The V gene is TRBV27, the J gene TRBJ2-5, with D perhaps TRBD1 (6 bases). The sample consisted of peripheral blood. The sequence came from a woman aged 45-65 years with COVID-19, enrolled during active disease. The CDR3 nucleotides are TGTGCCAGCAGTTTATACAGGGTACCCCAAGAGACCCAGTACTTC. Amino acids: CASSLYRVPQETQYF.